A selection of T cell receptor beta chains follows, all from one sample in a study of blood T cell repertoires in COVID-19. Repertoires were generated with immunoSEQ multiplex PCR, while TCRdb's copy carries only in-frame clones and drops some. The sample lists about 240,000 clones, roughly 86% occurring once. The sequenced sample consisted of peripheral blood. The receptors shown here come from a woman in her seventies with active or convalescent COVID-19. The CDR3 runs from the conserved cysteine through the conserved F or W. D genes are given only for firm matches. The size field is filled for only some rows; it gives once, few, many or a size class.

>TRBD1|TRBJ1-1|.|TRBV7-2
CASSPGGTRLNTEAFF
TGTGCCAGCAGCCCAGGGGGGACAAGATTAAACACTGAAGCTTTCTTT
>.|TRBJ2-6|.|TRBV2
CASRRTDGANVLTF
TGTGCCAGCCGGAGGACGGATGGGGCCAACGTCCTGACTTTC
>TRBD1|TRBJ2-1|.|TRBV6-2/TRBV6-3
CASSSGTGRYNEQFF
TGTGCCAGCAGTTCCGGGACAGGCCGCTACAATGAGCAGTTCTTC
>.|TRBJ1-3|.|TRBV19
CASSISGTSLGNTIYF
TGTGCCAGTAGTATATCCGGGACAAGCCTTGGAAACACCATATATTTT
>TRBD1|TRBJ1-1|.|TRBV5-4
CASSFRDRGTEAFF
TGTGCCAGCAGCTTTCGTGACAGGGGAACTGAAGCTTTCTTT
>TRBD1|TRBJ1-2|.|TRBV29-1
CSVGQGRNYGYTF
TGCAGCGTTGGACAGGGACGTAACTATGGCTACACCTTC
>.|TRBJ1-6|.|TRBV25-1
CASSGGGVKYNSPLHF
TGTGCCAGCAGTGGTGGGGGGGTTAAGTATAATTCACCCCTCCACTTT
>TRBD2|TRBJ2-2|once|TRBV7-3
CASRRDYNTGELFF
TGTGCCAGCAGAAGGGACTACAACACCGGGGAGCTGTTTTTT
>.|TRBJ1-3|.|TRBV6-1
CASSDGLGSGNTIYF
TGTGCCAGCAGTGACGGACTAGGCTCTGGAAACACCATATATTTT
>TRBD1|TRBJ1-5|.|TRBV7-8
CASSLARVSVTGSNQPQHF
TGTGCCAGCAGCTTAGCGAGGGTGTCAGTGACAGGGTCCAATCAGCCCCAGCATTTT
>.|TRBJ1-1|.|TRBV6-5
CASSYRGGNTEAFF
TGTGCCAGCAGTTACAGGGGTGGCAACACTGAAGCTTTCTTT
>TRBD1|TRBJ1-6|.|TRBV4-3
CASSHRGDRGSPLHF
TGCGCCAGCAGCCACCGGGGGGACAGGGGATCACCCCTCCACTTT
>TRBD1|TRBJ1-5|.|TRBV19
CASSMGQVWGNQPQHF
TGTGCCAGTAGTATGGGACAGGTGTGGGGCAATCAGCCCCAGCATTTT
>.|TRBJ2-2|.|TRBV24-1
CATQGHTNTGELFF
TGTGCCACCCAGGGACACACCAACACCGGGGAGCTGTTTTTT
>TRBD2|TRBJ2-7|.|TRBV7-6
CASSLGAGGLEQYF
TGTGCCAGCAGCTTAGGAGCGGGGGGACTCGAGCAGTACTTC
>.|TRBJ1-4|.|TRBV5-8
CASRSTGNYEKLFF
TGTGCCAGCAGGTCGACAGGCAACTATGAAAAACTGTTTTTT